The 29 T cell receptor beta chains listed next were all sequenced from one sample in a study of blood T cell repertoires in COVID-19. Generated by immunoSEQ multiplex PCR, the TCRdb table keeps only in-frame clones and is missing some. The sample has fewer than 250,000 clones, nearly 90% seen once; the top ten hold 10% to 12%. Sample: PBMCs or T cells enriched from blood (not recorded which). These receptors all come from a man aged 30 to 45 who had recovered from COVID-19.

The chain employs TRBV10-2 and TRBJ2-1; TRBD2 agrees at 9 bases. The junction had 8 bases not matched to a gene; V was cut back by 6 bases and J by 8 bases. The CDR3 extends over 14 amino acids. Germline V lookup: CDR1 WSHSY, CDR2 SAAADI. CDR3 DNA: TGCGCCAGCAGCCTAGCGGGATTGTCGGATGAGCAGTTCTTC. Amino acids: CASSLAGLSDEQFF.

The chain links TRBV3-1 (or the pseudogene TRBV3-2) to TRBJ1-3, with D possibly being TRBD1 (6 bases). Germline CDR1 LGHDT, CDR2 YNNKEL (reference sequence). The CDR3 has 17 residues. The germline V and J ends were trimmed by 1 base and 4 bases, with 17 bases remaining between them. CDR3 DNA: TGTGCCAGCAGCCAAGGATCACTTACAGGGAACGGAAACACCATATATTTT. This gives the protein CASSQGSLTGNGNTIYF.

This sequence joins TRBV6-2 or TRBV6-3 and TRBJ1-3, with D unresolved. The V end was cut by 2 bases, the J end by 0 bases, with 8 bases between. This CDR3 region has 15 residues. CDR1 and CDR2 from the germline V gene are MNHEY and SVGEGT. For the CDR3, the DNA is TGTGCCAGCAGTTACAGGAGGCTCTCTGGAAACACCATATATTTT. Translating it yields CASSYRRLSGNTIYF.

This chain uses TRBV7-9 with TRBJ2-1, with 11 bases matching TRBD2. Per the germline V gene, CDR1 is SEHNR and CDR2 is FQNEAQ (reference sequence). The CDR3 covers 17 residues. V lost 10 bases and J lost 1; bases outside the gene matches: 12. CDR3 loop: CATIRASGRRSYNEQFF. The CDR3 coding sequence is TGTGCCACAATCAGGGCTAGCGGGAGGAGGTCCTACAATGAGCAGTTCTTC.

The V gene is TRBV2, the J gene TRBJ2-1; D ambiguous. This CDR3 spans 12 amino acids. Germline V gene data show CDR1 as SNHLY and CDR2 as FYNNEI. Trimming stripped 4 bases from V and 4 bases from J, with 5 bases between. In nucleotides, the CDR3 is TGTGCCAGCAGTGGCAGGTACAATGAGCAGTTCTTC. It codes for CASSGRYNEQFF.

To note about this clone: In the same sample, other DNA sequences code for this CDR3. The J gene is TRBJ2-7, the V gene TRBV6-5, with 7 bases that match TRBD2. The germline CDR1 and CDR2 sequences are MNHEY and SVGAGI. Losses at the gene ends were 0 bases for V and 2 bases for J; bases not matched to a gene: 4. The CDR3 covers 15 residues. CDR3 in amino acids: CASSYSTGGTYEQYF. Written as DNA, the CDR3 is TGTGCCAGCAGTTACTCCACGGGGGGAACCTACGAGCAGTACTTC.

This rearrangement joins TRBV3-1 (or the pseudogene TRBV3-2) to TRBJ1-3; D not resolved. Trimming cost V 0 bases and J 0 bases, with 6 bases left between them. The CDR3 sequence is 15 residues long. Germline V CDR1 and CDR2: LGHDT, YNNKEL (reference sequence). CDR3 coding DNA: TGTGCCAGCAGCCAAGAGGGCCTCTCTGGAAACACCATATATTTT. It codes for CASSQEGLSGNTIYF.

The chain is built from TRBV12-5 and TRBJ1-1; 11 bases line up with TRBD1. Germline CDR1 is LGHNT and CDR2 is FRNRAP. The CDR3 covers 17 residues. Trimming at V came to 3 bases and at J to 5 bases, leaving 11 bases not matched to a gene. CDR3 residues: CASGLGVVRDRGTEAFF. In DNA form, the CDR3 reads TGTGCTAGTGGTTTAGGCGTAGTTCGGGACAGGGGGACTGAAGCTTTCTTT.

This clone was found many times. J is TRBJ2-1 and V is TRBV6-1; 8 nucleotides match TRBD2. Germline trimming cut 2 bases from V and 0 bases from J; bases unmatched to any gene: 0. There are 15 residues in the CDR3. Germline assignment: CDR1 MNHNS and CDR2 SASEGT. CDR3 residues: CASSELAGSYNEQFF. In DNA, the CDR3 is TGTGCCAGCAGTGAACTAGCGGGCTCCTACAATGAGCAGTTCTTC.

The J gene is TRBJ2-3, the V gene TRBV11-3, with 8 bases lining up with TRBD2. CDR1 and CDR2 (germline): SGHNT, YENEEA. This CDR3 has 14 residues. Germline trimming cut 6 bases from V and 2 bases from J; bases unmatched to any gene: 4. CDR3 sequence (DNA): TGTGCCAGCAGAGCGGGGGCAGACACAGATACGCAGTATTTT. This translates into CASRAGADTDTQYF.

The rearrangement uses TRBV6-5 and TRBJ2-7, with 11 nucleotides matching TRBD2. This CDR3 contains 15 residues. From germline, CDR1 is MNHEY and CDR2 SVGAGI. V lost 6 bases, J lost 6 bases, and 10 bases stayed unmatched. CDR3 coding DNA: TGTGCCAGCAGCACTAGCGGGAGACCTATCAGCGAGCAGTACTTC. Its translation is CASSTSGRPISEQYF.

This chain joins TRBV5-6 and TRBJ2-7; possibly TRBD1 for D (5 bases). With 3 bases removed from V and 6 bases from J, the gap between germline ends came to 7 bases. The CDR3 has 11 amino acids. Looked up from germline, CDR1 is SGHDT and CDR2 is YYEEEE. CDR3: CASSSGFEQYF. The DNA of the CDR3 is TGTGCCAGCAGCTCAGGGTTCGAGCAGTACTTC.

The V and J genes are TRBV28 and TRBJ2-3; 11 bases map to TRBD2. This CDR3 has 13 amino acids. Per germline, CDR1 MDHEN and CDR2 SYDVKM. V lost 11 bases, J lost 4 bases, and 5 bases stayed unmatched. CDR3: CASGLAGADTQYF. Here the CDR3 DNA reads TGTGCCTCCGGACTAGCGGGTGCAGATACGCAGTATTTT.

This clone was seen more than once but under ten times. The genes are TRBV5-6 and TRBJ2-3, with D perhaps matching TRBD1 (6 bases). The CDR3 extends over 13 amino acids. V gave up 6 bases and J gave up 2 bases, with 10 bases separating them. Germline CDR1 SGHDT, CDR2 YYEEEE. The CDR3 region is CASKGHHTDTQYF. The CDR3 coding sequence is TGTGCCAGCAAGGGACATCACACAGATACGCAGTATTTT.

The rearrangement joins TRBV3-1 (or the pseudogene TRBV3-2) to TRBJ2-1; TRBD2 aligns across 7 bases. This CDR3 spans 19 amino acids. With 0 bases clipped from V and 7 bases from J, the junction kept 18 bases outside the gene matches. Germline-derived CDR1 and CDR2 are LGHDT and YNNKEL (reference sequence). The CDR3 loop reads CASSQDLSSGMRLGNEQFF. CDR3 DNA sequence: TGTGCCAGCAGCCAAGATCTGTCTAGCGGAATGCGTCTAGGTAATGAGCAGTTCTTC.

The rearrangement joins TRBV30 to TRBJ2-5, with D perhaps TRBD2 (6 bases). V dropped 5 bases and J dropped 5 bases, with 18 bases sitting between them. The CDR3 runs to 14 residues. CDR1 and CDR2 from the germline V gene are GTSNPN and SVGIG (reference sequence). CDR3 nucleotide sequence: TGTGCCTGGGAAAGGGACTTCTCTTCGGAGACCCAGTACTTC. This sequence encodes CAWERDFSSETQYF.

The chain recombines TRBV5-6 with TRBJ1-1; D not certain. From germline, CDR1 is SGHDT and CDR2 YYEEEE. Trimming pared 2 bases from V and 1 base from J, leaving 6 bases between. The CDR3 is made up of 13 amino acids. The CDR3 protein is CASSFRENTEAFF. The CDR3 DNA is TGTGCCAGCAGCTTCCGGGAGAACACTGAAGCTTTCTTT.

The CDR3 region is CASSPLGTANTEAFF. CDR3 bases: TGCGCCAGCAGCCCACTCGGGACAGCGAACACTGAAGCTTTCTTT. The V gene is TRBV5-1, the J gene TRBJ1-1; 7 bases map to TRBD1. This CDR3 region has 15 residues. Germline V gives CDR1 SGHRS, CDR2 YFSETQ. V shed 4 bases, J shed 1 base, and the junction held 7 bases outside the gene matches.

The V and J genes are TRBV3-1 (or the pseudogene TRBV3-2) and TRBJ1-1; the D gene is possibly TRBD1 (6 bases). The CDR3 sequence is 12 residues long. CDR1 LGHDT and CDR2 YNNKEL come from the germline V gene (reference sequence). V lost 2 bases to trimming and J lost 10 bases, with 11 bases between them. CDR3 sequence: CASSQTGMTAFF. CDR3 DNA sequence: TGTGCCAGCAGCCAAACAGGGATGACAGCTTTCTTT.

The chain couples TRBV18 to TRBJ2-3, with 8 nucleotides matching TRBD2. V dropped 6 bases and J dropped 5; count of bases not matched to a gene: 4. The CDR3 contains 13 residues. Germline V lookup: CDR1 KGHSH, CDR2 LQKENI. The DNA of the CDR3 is TGTGCCAGCTCGCCGGGACTAGAAGATACGCAGTATTTT. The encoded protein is CASSPGLEDTQYF.

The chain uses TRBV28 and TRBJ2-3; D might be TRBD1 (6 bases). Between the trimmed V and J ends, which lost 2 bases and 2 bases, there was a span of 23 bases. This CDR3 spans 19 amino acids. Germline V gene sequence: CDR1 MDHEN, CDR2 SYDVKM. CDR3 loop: CASSLPEATGPTDTDTQYF. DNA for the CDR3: TGTGCCAGCAGTTTACCGGAGGCGACAGGTCCGACGGACACAGATACGCAGTATTTT.

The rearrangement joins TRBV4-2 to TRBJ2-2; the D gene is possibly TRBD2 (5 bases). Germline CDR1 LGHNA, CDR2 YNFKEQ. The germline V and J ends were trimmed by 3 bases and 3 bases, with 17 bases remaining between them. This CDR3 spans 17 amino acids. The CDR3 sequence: CASSQDTAGADTGELFF. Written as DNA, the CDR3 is TGTGCCAGCAGCCAGGATACGGCGGGCGCTGACACCGGGGAGCTGTTTTTT.

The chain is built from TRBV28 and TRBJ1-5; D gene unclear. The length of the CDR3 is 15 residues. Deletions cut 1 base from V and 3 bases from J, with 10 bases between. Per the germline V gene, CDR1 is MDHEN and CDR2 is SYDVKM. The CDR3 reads CASSLFSGYNQPQHF. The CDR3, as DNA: TGTGCCAGCAGTTTATTCTCAGGATACAATCAGCCCCAGCATTTT.

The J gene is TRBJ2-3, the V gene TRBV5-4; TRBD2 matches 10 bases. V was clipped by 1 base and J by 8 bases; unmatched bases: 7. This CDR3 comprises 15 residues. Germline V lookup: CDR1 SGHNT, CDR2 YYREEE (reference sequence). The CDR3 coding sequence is TGTGCCAGCAGCTTGTCGCTAGCGGGAGTTGGTACGCAGTATTTT. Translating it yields CASSLSLAGVGTQYF.

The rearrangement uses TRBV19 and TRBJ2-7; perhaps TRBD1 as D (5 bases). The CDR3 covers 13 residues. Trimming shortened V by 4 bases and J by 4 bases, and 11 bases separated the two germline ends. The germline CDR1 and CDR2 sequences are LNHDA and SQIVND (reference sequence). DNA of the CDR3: TGTGCCAGTAGTAGCCAGGACAAGTACGAGCAGTACTTC. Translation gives CASSSQDKYEQYF.

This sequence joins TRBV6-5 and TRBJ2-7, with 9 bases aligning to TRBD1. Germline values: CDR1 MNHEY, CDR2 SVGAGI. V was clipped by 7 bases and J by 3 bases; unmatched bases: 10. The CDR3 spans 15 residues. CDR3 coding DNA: TGTGCCAGCACTAAAACAGGGGGCGTAGGCTACGAGCAGTACTTC. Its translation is CASTKTGGVGYEQYF.

CDR3 loop: CASSSVQGGRDEQYF. For the CDR3, the DNA is TGCGCCAGCAGCTCGGTACAGGGTGGGCGAGACGAGCAGTACTTC. The chain links TRBV5-1 to TRBJ2-7, with D perhaps matching TRBD1 (6 bases). The CDR3 covers 15 residues. V was shortened by 3 bases and J by 5 bases, with 18 bases between the two germline ends. Germline V gives CDR1 SGHRS, CDR2 YFSETQ.

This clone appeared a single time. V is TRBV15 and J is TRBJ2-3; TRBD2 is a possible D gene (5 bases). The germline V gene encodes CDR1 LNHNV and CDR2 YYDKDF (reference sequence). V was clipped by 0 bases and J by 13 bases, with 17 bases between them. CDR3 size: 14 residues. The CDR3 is CATSREPSASWEYF. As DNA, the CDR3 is TGTGCCACCAGCAGAGAACCGTCCGCTAGCTGGGAGTATTTT.

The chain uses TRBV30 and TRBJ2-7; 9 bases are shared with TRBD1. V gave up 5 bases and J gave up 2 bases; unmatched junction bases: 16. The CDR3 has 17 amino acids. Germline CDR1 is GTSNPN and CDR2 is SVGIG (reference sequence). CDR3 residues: CAWGGGTGTILTYEQYF. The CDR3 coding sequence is TGTGCCTGGGGGGGAGGGACAGGGACTATACTAACCTACGAGCAGTACTTC.